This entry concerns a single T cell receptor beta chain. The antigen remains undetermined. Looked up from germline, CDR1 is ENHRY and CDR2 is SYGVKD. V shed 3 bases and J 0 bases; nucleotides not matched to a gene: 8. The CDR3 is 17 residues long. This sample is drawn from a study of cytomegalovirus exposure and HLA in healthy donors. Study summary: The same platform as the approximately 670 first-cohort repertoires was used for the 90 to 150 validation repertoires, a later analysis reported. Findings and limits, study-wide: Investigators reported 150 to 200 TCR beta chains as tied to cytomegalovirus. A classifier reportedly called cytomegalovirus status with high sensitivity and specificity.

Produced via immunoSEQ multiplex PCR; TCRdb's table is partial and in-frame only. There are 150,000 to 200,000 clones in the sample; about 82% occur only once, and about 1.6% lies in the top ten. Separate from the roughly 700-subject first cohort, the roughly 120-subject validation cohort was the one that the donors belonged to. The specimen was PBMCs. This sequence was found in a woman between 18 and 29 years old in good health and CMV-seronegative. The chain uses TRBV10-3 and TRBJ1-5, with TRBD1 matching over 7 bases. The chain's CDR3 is CAISERQGEASNQPQHF. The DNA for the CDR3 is TGTGCCATCAGTGAAAGACAGGGCGAGGCTAGCAATCAGCCCCAGCATTTT.